This TCR beta chain originates from a study of CD8 T cells in Susac syndrome. The authors reverse transcribed about 0.5 to 1 ug RNA with random hexamers. With immunoSEQ multiplex PCR, TCR beta CDR3 was amplified across 54 Vbeta and 13 Jbeta. TCRdb reprocessed the immunoSEQ multiplex PCR reads with MiXCR, giving one entry per CDR3 protein. Among 200,000 to 250,000 distinct CDR3 sequences, around 95% were seen once, and the ten largest hold 0.07% to 0.09%. The T cells that were sequenced for TCR beta were CD8+ and CD4+ cells from blood. Treatment-naive patients with stable or active relapsing-remitting disease were the multiple sclerosis controls. CD8+ and CD4+ T cells were negatively isolated; TEMRA cells were FACS-enriched. Germline CDR1 MNHEY, CDR2 SMNVEV (reference sequence). The CDR3 has 16 amino acids. V lost 9 bases and J lost 4, with 19 bases in between.

What was sequenced was CD4+ T cells from PBMCs. This TCR derives from a human donor with multiple sclerosis. The genes are TRBV27 and TRBJ1-6; the D gene is possibly TRBD1 (6 bases). The CDR3 spells CARSTTGPIYNSPLHF. Here the CDR3 DNA reads TGTGCCAGGTCTACGACAGGACCGATATATAATTCACCCCTCCACTTT.